This T cell receptor (beta chain) was profiled in a study of cytomegalovirus exposure and HLA in healthy donors (dated by TCRdb to between 2016 and 2019). With respect to the entire study: An earlier analysis of some 600 of the donors reported 250 to 300 Gb of sequence data and 95 million to 120 million unique TCR beta sequences obtained from some 200 million T cells. An early release covering more than 500 HLA-typed donors comprised 250 to 350 gigabases of sequencing data and tens of millions of unique TCR sequences. Among the roughly 400 genotyped donors, under 90% belonged to the genetic ancestry cluster associated with self-reported Caucasian donors. The aim of the study was to test whether cataloging public T cell receptors could identify signatures of past pathogen exposure. The study profiled the T cell repertoires of approximately 700 subjects by immunosequencing and related them to cytomegalovirus serostatus. A separate validation cohort of 100 to 150 different subjects was used in addition to the roughly 700-subject first cohort. High-throughput TCR immunosequencing, statistical association of individual TCRs with disease status, and machine learning were combined to predict cytomegalovirus infection status. In a later analysis, previously published TCR beta repertoires from hundreds of donors were re-analyzed and high-resolution HLA genotyping was added so that TCR occurrence patterns could be studied. In the later analysis, no new phenotypic data were used to find candidate immune exposures; instead, reliance was placed on TCR beta sequences and their occurrence across donors. An earlier analysis of several hundred of the donors applied high-throughput TCR beta sequencing to assess whether each TCR beta V gene segment acted as functional or pseudogenic. Donor age, sex, ethnicity and CMV serostatus were collected together with the repertoire data. A later genetic analysis took genome-wide SNP genotypes for about three fifths of the roughly 700 donors and used that subset as a discovery cohort. All discovery cohort repertoires had been generated on a single sequencing platform. HLA typing covered class I and class II loci at four-digit resolution. Typing coverage differed by locus: A, B, C, DRB1 and DQB1 were typed in roughly 620-630 donors, DQA1 in about 560, DPA1 in some 570, and DPB1 in roughly 450. Roughly 5 DR-DQ haplotypes were treated as single units for association and clustering because of strong linkage in the cohort. Among around 400 genotyped donors of the cohort, an average of approximately 240,000 unique TCR beta nucleotide sequences was sequenced per donor, of which about 20% were non-productive.

Study-level results and caveats: When HLA alleles, especially DR and DQ, strongly co-occurred, attributing TCR associations to individual alleles was difficult. Broadly in line with IMGT annotations, most TCR beta V segments showed up in productive rearrangements about 90% or about 30% of the time in an earlier analysis of 587 of the donors. A later analysis reported that several top co-occurrence clusters appeared linked to parvovirus B19, influenza, CMV and Epstein-Barr virus. The earlier analysis of 587 of the donors excluded approximately 17 rarely observed V segments, including chromosome 9 orphons, because counts were too low. Most TCR sequences were seen in very few donors, while some public TCRs were found in many individuals. A later analysis found that TCR association rates varied across HLA loci, with DRB1 alleles showing the most associated TCRs and HLA-C alleles the fewest. CMV serostatus was the only immune exposure information available for the cohort. According to a later analysis, most CMV-associated TCR beta chains appeared to be HLA-restricted, and the HLA associations seemed to be driven largely by CMV exposure. Compared with the 666-donor mean, donors in an Asian-associated ancestry cluster had fewer N-insertions in productive TCRs, according to a later genetic analysis. Only TCR beta chains were sequenced in this cohort, and the absence of alpha or paired-chain data limited detectable features. A further reported finding was that TCR beta sequences accurately predicted the HLA-A and HLA-B alleles for most subjects in the first cohort. In both the original and validation cohorts, the classifier was reported to diagnose cytomegalovirus status with high specificity and sensitivity. It was suggested by the authors that the approach could potentially be generalized to other disease states and immunological phenotypes. In a later genetic analysis, a missense DCLRE1C variant was associated with V-gene and J-gene trimming of TCR beta chains, and the association was replicated in an independent cohort. In the study, 150 to 200 TCR beta chains were listed as associated with cytomegalovirus. Some IMGT-functional V segments, including TRBV6-2 and TRBV6-3, could not be told apart with the 87-base-pair reads, so those segments were excluded. A group of highly shared sequence variants was considered likely to be a technical artifact of the sequencing pipeline. Because HLA typing was unavailable for some donors at each locus, only the typed subset was used in association tests. In a later analysis, 15,000 to 20,000 TCR beta sequences were associated with specific HLA alleles at a false discovery rate of 0.05. Roughly uniform sequencing depth across donors was assumed in presence/absence analyses, although this assumption may not hold. In vitro tests confirmed that a few of the cytomegalovirus-associated TCR beta chains recognize cytomegalovirus antigens. In a later analysis, HLA-associated TCR beta chains showed more clonal expansion and lower generation probabilities than non-associated chains that were equally common. Correlated functional status among segregating V segments might reflect linkage disequilibrium, but an unknown experimental factor could not be ruled out.

With respect to this clone: This receptor's antigen is unknown. No clone much larger than this one lies a single base away; base qualities are absent.

The cohort consisted of approximately 690 healthy bone marrow donors. All cohort members were sampled while nominally healthy, although unrecorded immune exposures were likely present. The donor tested CMV seropositive, placing the donor among the roughly 270 seropositive members of the cohort. A peripheral blood sample was collected from each donor, and TCR beta sequencing was performed on peripheral blood mononuclear cells. Genomic DNA extraction from the blood cell samples was performed with the Qiagen DNeasy Blood Extraction Kit. Receptor libraries were prepared by the immunoSEQ multiplex PCR assay. A mixture of 60 forward primers for TCR Vbeta segments and 13 reverse primers for TCR Jbeta segments was used in the multiplex PCR. The CDR3 region of rearranged TCR beta genes was amplified from genomic DNA with a multiplex PCR assay. Amplified TCR beta libraries were sequenced as 87-base-pair reads on the Illumina HiSeq System. As for how the authors treated the data: Across the 700 or so repertoires, a later analysis counted 80 million or so unique TCR beta chains, about 10 million of which were shared by at least two donors. Raw reads were error-corrected and collapsed into unique sequences with a nearest-neighbor algorithm that merged closely related sequences to remove PCR and sequencing errors. To assign V, D and J gene segments, CDR3 sequences were aligned to IMGT reference sequences. Each retained sequence needed at least a six-nucleotide match to both a V gene segment and a J gene segment. A rearrangement counted as productive if the CDR3 had no stop codons and remained in frame with V and J, and every other rearrangement counted as non-productive. CDR3 was defined according to IMGT convention as the region running from the second conserved V-encoded cysteine to the conserved J-encoded phenylalanine. The earlier analysis of some 550 of the donors excluded any sequence lacking an unambiguous match to a single V gene segment. An earlier analysis of fewer than 650 of the donors classified V segments as functional when productive rearrangements were above 56.7% and as segregating when the standard deviation between donors was above 5%. A statistical classification framework was built for diagnosing cytomegalovirus status from the catalog of TCR beta chain sequences. In a later analysis, TCR nucleotide sequences were compared against IMGT/GENE-DB human TR gene sequences so that V and J genes could be assigned. A later analysis assigned CDR3 sequences and most-parsimonious VDJ recombination scenarios with the TCRdist pipeline. In a later analysis, every TCR beta chain was defined by the combination of its CDR3 amino acid sequence and its V-gene family, and reads without a unique V-gene family were dropped. To address suspected cross-contamination and a sequencing artifact, a later analysis removed under 600 highly shared, low-generation-probability nucleotide sequences. A later analysis calculated a clonal expansion index for each public chain from normalized within-repertoire ranks of inferred template counts. In a later analysis, generation probabilities were computed with a VDJ recombination model fitted to out-of-frame rearrangements, and the resulting probabilities were checked against IGoR. In a later analysis, TCR-TCR, TCR-HLA and TCR-CMV co-occurrence was scored with hypergeometric tests, and a repertoire-size bias correction was applied to TCR pairs. To estimate false discovery rates, a later analysis permuted the HLA or CMV assignments 20 times. In a later analysis, co-occurring TCRs were grouped using DBSCAN, and TCRdist sequence similarity was added for clustering within HLA-allele-positive subsets. Repertoires with fewer than 30,000 or more than 120,000 public chains, plus five repertoires with anomalous nucleotide sharing, were excluded from co-occurrence clustering. TCRdb took this table from immuneACCESS and kept in-frame rearrangements with V and J called. Such tables lack part of the clones; where checked against another copy, unresolved V genes explain under half of the gap, and the rest is unexplained. D and trimming were read from the DNA, whereas the V and J calls and clone size are those reported in that table. Across this sample there are around 150,000 clones, with around 80% seen only once. Around 5.4% of the sample rests with the top ten.

Measured from the cysteine to the phenylalanine, the CDR3 is 15 residues long. Kept here is only the CDR3 DNA, which spans 45 bases and is read in frame from base 1. For this chain, trimming is 3 bases at the V end and 6 bases at the J end, and the number of junction bases without a gene match is 8. The germline V gene yields LGHNA for CDR1 and YNFKEQ for CDR2. The receptor comes from a man aged 25 to 45 in good health and CMV-seropositive. The rearranged chain carries TRBV4-2 and TRBJ1-2, with 9 junctional bases fitting TRBD1. The sequenced sample consisted of PBMCs. The CDR3 protein: CASSHRDRVGNGYTF. The nucleotide sequence reads as follows: TGTGCCAGCAGCCACCGGGACAGGGTAGGGAATGGCTACACCTTC.